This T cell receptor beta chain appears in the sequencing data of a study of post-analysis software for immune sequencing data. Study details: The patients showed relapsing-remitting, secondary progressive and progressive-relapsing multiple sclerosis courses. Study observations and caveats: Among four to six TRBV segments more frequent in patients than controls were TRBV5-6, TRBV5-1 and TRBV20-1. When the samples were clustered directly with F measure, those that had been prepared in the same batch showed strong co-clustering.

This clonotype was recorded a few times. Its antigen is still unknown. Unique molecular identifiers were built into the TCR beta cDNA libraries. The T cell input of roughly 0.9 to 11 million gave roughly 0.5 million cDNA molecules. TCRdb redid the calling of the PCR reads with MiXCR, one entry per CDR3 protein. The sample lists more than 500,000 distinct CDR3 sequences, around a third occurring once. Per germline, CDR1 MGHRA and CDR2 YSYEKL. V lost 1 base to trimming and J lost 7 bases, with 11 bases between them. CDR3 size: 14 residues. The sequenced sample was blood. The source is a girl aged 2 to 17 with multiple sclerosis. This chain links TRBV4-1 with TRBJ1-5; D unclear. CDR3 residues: CASSQVGMGQPQHF. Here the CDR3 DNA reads TGCGCCAGCAGCCAAGTAGGGATGGGCCAGCCCCAGCATTTT.